This T cell receptor beta chain stems from a study of identical twins. Study results and caveats: The more abundant beta clonotypes in cord blood had fewer insertions, and memory repertoires did not show this.

This CDR3 spans 15 amino acids. V was clipped by 4 bases and J by 2 bases; unmatched bases: 7. CDR1 and CDR2 from the germline V gene are KGHSH and LQKENI. In this sample, this clonotype turned up a few times. The antigen is not known. Template switching, a step in the protocol, added a universal primer site, and cDNA carried unique molecular identifiers. Via MiXCR, TCRdb re-called the 5' RACE reads, giving one row per CDR3 protein. The data show 1.5 million to 2 million distinct CDR3 sequences, around 33% seen once. J is TRBJ2-5 and V is TRBV18, with 7 bases matching TRBD1. Sequenced material: cord blood. This receptor was taken from a newborn girl in good health. The CDR3 region is CASSRNSGGQETQYF. The CDR3 bases are TGTGCCAGCTCACGAAACTCAGGGGGACAAGAGACCCAGTACTTC.